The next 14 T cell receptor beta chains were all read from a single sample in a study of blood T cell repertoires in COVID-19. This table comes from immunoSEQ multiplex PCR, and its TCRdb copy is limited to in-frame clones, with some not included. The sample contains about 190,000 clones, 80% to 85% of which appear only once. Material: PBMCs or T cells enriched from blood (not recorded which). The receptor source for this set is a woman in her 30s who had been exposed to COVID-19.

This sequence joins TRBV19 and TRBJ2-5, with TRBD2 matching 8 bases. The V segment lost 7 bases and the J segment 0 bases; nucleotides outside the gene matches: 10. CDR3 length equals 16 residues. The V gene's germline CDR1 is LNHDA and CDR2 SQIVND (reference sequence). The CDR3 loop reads CASKNLASGYQETQYF. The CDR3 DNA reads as TGTGCCAGTAAAAATCTGGCTAGCGGGTACCAAGAGACCCAGTACTTC.

The CDR3 coding sequence is TGTGCCAGCAGCACAAGGACAGATAACACTGAAGCTTTCTTT. This codes for CASSTRTDNTEAFF. The chain combines TRBV7-2 with TRBJ1-1; tentatively, D is TRBD1 (6 bases). CDR3 size: 14 residues. V was shortened by 5 bases and J by 2 bases, with 12 bases between the two germline ends. CDR1 is SGHTA and CDR2 is FQGNSA in the germline V gene.

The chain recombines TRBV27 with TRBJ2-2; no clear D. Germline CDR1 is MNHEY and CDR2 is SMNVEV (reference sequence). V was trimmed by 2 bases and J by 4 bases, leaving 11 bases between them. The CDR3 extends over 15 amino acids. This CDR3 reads CASSLTSSGTGELFF. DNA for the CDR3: TGTGCCAGCAGTTTAACCTCGTCGGGCACCGGGGAGCTGTTTTTT.

The CDR3 coding sequence is TGTGCCAGTAGTACGCAGGATGAAGCTTTCTTT. Residues: CASSTQDEAFF. This sequence joins TRBV19 and TRBJ1-1; D remains ambiguous. V lost 4 bases, J lost 7 bases, and 7 bases lay in between. This CDR3 is built from 11 residues. Germline assignment: CDR1 LNHDA and CDR2 SQIVND (reference sequence).

The CDR3 here is CASSLGGGLSLHF. The DNA for the CDR3 is TGTGCCAGCAGCCTGGGGGGGGGTCTATCCCTCCACTTT. The chain combines TRBV5-8 with TRBJ1-6, with D possibly being TRBD1 (5 bases). The length of the CDR3 is 13 residues. In germline, CDR1 is SGHTS, CDR2 YDEGEE. Trimming removed 4 bases from V and 14 bases from J, with 16 bases in between.

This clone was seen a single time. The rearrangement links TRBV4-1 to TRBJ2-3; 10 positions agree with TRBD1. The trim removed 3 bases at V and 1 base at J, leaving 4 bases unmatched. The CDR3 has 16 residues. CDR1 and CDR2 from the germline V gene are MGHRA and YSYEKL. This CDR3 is CASSQGDRGGTDTQYF. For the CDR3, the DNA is TGCGCCAGCAGCCAGGGGGACAGGGGAGGCACAGATACGCAGTATTTT.

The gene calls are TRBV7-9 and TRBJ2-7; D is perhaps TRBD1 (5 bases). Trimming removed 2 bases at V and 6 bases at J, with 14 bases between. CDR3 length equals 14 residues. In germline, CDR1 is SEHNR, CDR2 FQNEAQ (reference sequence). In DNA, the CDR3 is TGTGCCAGCAGCTTAAACGACATAAGGGGCGAGCAGTACTTC. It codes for CASSLNDIRGEQYF.

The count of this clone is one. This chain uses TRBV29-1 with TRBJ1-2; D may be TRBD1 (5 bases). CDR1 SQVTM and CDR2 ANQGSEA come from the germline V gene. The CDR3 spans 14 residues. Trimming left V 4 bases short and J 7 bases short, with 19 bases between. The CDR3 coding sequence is TGCAGCGTTGGAATTTCAGGGCCAGTCGGTGGCTACACCTTC. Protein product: CSVGISGPVGGYTF.

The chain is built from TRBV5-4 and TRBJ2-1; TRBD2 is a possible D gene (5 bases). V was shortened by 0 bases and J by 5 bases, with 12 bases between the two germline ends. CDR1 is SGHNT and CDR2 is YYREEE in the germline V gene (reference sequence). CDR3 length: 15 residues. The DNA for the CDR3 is TGTGCCAGCAGCTTGGAGCGTAGCGTTGACAATGAGCAGTTCTTC. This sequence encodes CASSLERSVDNEQFF.

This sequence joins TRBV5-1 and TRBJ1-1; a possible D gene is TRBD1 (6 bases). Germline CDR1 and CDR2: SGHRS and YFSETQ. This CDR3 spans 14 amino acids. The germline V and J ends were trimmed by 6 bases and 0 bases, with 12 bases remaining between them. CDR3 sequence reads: CASTTGPMNTEAFF. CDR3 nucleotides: TGCGCCAGCACTACAGGGCCAATGAACACTGAAGCTTTCTTT.

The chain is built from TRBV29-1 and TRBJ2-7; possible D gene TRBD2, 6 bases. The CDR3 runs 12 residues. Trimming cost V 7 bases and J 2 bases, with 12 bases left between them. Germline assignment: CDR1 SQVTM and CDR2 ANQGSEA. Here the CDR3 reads CSALGGPYEQYF. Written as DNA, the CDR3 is TGCAGCGCCCTCGGGGGACCCTACGAGCAGTACTTC.

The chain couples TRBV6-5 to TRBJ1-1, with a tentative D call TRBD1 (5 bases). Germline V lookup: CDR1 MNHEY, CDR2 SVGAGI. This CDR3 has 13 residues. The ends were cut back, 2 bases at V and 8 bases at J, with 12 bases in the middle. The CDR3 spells CASSYGVGGEAFF. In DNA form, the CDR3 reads TGTGCCAGCAGTTACGGGGTCGGGGGGGAAGCTTTCTTT.

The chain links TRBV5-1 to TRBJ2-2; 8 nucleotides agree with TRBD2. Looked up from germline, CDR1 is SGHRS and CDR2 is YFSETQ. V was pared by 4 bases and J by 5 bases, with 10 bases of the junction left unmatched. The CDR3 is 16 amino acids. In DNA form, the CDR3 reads TGCGCCAGCAGCCAGGGAGTAGCGGGGAATACCGGGGAGCTGTTTTTT. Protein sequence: CASSQGVAGNTGELFF.

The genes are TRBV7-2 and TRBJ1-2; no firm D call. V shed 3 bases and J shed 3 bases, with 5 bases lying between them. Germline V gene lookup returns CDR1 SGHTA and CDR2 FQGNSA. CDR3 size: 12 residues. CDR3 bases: TGTGCCAGCAGCTTGGAGTACTATGGCTACACCTTC. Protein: CASSLEYYGYTF.